These 28 T cell receptor beta chains came from one sample sequenced in a study of T cell responses to AZD1222 COVID-19 vaccine. The table came from immunoSEQ multiplex PCR; TCRdb's copy has only in-frame clones and leaves some out. The table has approximately 92,000 clones, approximately 91% seen once. Sequenced here: peripheral blood, sampled on day 0 of AZD1222 vaccination. Receptors originate from an adult in good health.

This clone was seen only a few times. DNA for the CDR3: TGTGCCAGCAGCCCAGCACGAGATGGTTCACCCCTCCACTTT. It codes for CASSPARDGSPLHF. The chain has TRBV7-9 and TRBJ1-6; D is unresolved. Germline V gene data show CDR1 as SEHNR and CDR2 as FQNEAQ (reference sequence). V shed 5 bases and J shed 9 bases, with 14 bases lying between them. There are 14 residues in the CDR3.

The chain recombines TRBV12-5 with TRBJ2-3, with 8 bases lining up with TRBD2. V was pared by 6 bases and J by 4 bases, with 12 bases of the junction left unmatched. This CDR3 has 16 amino acids. The V gene's germline CDR1 is LGHNT and CDR2 FRNRAP. CDR3 sequence (DNA): TGTGCTAGTGGCCAACGGGGCGGGAGGAGAGCAGATACGCAGTATTTT. Amino acids: CASGQRGGRRADTQYF.

The chain couples TRBV7-9 to TRBJ2-7; D is uncertain. Germline CDR1 and CDR2: SEHNR and FQNEAQ (reference sequence). V lost 5 bases and J lost 2, with 13 bases in between. The CDR3 has 14 residues. CDR3 bases: TGTGCCAGCAGCCTCCTCCAGGTTACCTACGAGCAGTACTTC. Translated, it gives CASSLLQVTYEQYF. Full variable domain (remainder filled in from reference TRBV7-9 and TRBJ2-7): DTGVSQNPRHKITKRGQNVTFRCDPISEHNRLYWYRQTLGQGPEFLTYFQNEAQLEKSRLLSDRFSAERPKGSFSTLEIQRTEQGDSAMYLCASSLLQVTYEQYFGPGTRLTVT.

The chain is built from TRBV19 and TRBJ1-1; 9 positions match TRBD1. Germline values: CDR1 LNHDA, CDR2 SQIVND (reference sequence). CDR3 size: 14 residues. Unmatched junction bases numbered 4, after V lost 5 bases and J lost 3 bases. CDR3 nucleotide sequence: TGTGCCAGTAGTGGGACAGGGTTAGACACTGAAGCTTTCTTT. It codes for CASSGTGLDTEAFF.

This clone has a handful of counts. The V and J genes are TRBV11-3 and TRBJ1-4; TRBD1 is a possible D gene (5 bases). Germline values: CDR1 SGHNT, CDR2 YENEEA. This CDR3 comprises 18 residues. The germline V and J ends were trimmed by 4 bases and 0 bases, with 18 bases remaining between them. The CDR3 DNA reads as TGTGCCAGCAGCTCCCTTGACGGGGGTAAGTCAACTAATGAAAAACTGTTTTTT. Its translation: CASSSLDGGKSTNEKLFF.

This clone was recorded a few times. This rearrangement joins TRBV2 to TRBJ2-1, with 16 positions matching TRBD2. CDR1 is SNHLY and CDR2 is FYNNEI in the germline V gene. The junction had 4 bases not matched to a gene; V was cut back by 6 bases and J by 2 bases. The length of the CDR3 is 17 residues. CDR3 in amino acids: CASRPGLAGGTYNEQFF. The CDR3 nucleotides are TGTGCCAGCAGACCGGGACTAGCGGGAGGGACCTACAATGAGCAGTTCTTC.

V is TRBV9 and J is TRBJ1-2, with D possibly TRBD1 on 5 matching bases. Germline V gives CDR1 SGDLS, CDR2 YYNGEE. The CDR3 runs to 14 residues. The V gene lost 6 bases and the J gene lost 5 bases, with 17 bases spanning the gap. The DNA for the CDR3 is TGTGCCAGCACCCTAGAAGCGCAGGGTTATGGCTACACCTTC. Protein sequence: CASTLEAQGYGYTF.

This chain connects TRBV7-2 to TRBJ2-2; 10 nucleotides agree with TRBD2. The CDR3 has 16 amino acids. V dropped 4 bases and J dropped 6; count of bases not matched to a gene: 8. Germline V gene sequence: CDR1 SGHTA, CDR2 FQGNSA. The CDR3 spells CASSSTGTSVAGELFF. The CDR3 nucleotides are TGTGCCAGCAGCTCCACCGGGACTAGCGTGGCCGGGGAGCTGTTTTTT.

The chain employs TRBV7-3 and TRBJ2-7, with D perhaps matching TRBD1 (5 bases). V was shortened by 6 bases and J by 0 bases, with 12 bases between the two germline ends. Germline lookup yields CDR1 SGHTA and CDR2 FQGTGA. The CDR3 consists of 14 residues. The CDR3 sequence is CASSPGHNSYEQYF. The CDR3 nucleotides are TGTGCCAGCAGTCCCGGACATAACTCCTACGAGCAGTACTTC.

CDR3 DNA sequence: TGTGCCAGCAGTGGGACAGGATTAAATCAGCCCCAGCATTTT. It is translated as CASSGTGLNQPQHF. V and J are TRBV2 and TRBJ1-5; 7 bases line up with TRBD1. V lost 4 bases and J lost 4; bases outside the gene matches: 4. CDR1 and CDR2 from the germline V gene are SNHLY and FYNNEI. The CDR3 loop spans 14 amino acids.

This rearrangement joins TRBV18 to TRBJ1-6; the match to TRBD1 covers 8 bases. V shed 4 bases, J shed 7 bases, and the junction held 6 bases outside the gene matches. CDR3 size: 15 residues. In germline, CDR1 is KGHSH, CDR2 LQKENI. The CDR3: CASSQDRVPNSPLHF. Here the CDR3 DNA reads TGTGCCAGCTCACAGGACAGGGTACCCAATTCACCCCTCCACTTT. Looking up the rest from reference TRBV18 and TRBJ1-6 gives the full variable domain: NAGVMQNPRHLVRRRGQEARLRCSPMKGHSHVYWYRQLPEEGLKFMVYLQKENIIDESGMPKERFSAEFPKEGPSILRIQQVVRGDSAAYFCASSQDRVPNSPLHFGNGTRLTVT.

The V call is TRBV6-1, the J call TRBJ2-2; D possibly corresponds to TRBD1 (5 bases). V shed 2 bases and J shed 6 bases, with 10 bases lying between them. This CDR3 comprises 14 residues. The germline V gene has CDR1 MNHNS and CDR2 SASEGT. CDR3: CASSEMKGAGELFF. The CDR3 region has the DNA TGTGCCAGCAGTGAAATGAAAGGGGCCGGGGAGCTGTTTTTT.

The chain has TRBV11-1 and TRBJ2-5; 8 bases fit TRBD1. Looked up from germline, CDR1 is SGHAT and CDR2 is FQDESV (reference sequence). The CDR3 covers 15 residues. V was pared by 4 bases and J by 4 bases, with 8 bases of the junction left unmatched. CDR3 region: CASSSDRAWGETQYF. CDR3 nucleotides: TGTGCCAGCAGCTCGGACAGGGCCTGGGGAGAGACCCAGTACTTC.

This chain joins TRBV5-1 and TRBJ1-3, with TRBD1 as a possible D gene (5 bases). The V and J ends lost 3 bases and 3 bases respectively, with 10 bases between them. Germline lookup yields CDR1 SGHRS and CDR2 YFSETQ. The CDR3 sequence is 14 residues long. The CDR3 DNA is TGCGCCAGCAGCTCAGGGTCCTTTGGAAACACCATATATTTT. Translated, it gives CASSSGSFGNTIYF.

The chain recombines TRBV5-1 with TRBJ2-2; D ambiguous. This CDR3 region has 16 residues. Germline V gene lookup returns CDR1 SGHRS and CDR2 YFSETQ. V gave up 4 bases and J gave up 1 base, with 14 bases separating them. DNA of the CDR3: TGCGCCAGCAGCGTGTTAGTACAGCGGAACACCGGGGAGCTGTTTTTT. It yields the protein CASSVLVQRNTGELFF.

The rearrangement uses TRBV5-1 and TRBJ1-1, with 7 nucleotides matching TRBD1. This CDR3 is built from 16 residues. CDR1 and CDR2 from the germline V gene are SGHRS and YFSETQ. Losses at the gene ends were 0 bases for V and 4 bases for J; bases not matched to a gene: 9. Here the CDR3 DNA reads TGCGCCAGCAGCTTGGAGTTACAGGGGTCGGGCACTGAAGCTTTCTTT. Its translation: CASSLELQGSGTEAFF.

The rearrangement uses TRBV9 and TRBJ2-7; possibly TRBD1 or TRBD2 for D (5 bases each). The germline V and J ends were trimmed by 7 bases and 3 bases, with 8 bases remaining between them. The CDR3 runs 11 residues. Looked up from germline, CDR1 is SGDLS and CDR2 is YYNGEE. CDR3 loop: CASGGNYEQYF. The CDR3, as DNA: TGTGCCAGCGGGGGTAACTACGAGCAGTACTTC.

The chain links TRBV9 to TRBJ1-5, with 7 bases identical to TRBD1. With 4 bases clipped from V and 3 bases from J, the junction kept 7 bases outside the gene matches. This CDR3 has 15 residues. CDR1 and CDR2 (germline): SGDLS, YYNGEE. Here the CDR3 reads CASSLQGSFNQPQHF. The CDR3 DNA reads TGTGCCAGCAGCTTACAGGGGAGCTTCAATCAGCCCCAGCATTTT.

This clone was recorded only once. This chain uses TRBV7-9 with TRBJ1-2; no clear D. The CDR3 runs 14 residues. Looked up from germline, CDR1 is SEHNR and CDR2 is FQNEAQ (reference sequence). V was clipped by 0 bases and J by 2 bases, with 7 bases between them. The CDR3 spells CASSLAVTNYGYTF. The CDR3 region has the DNA TGTGCCAGCAGCTTAGCGGTTACCAACTATGGCTACACCTTC.

The chain joins TRBV19 to TRBJ1-1; D is unclear. CDR1 and CDR2 (germline): LNHDA, SQIVND (reference sequence). Trimming pared 7 bases from V and 3 bases from J, leaving 15 bases between. The CDR3 runs to 14 residues. The CDR3 DNA is TGTGCCAGTAAAGTTCTGCGGCAGGACACTGAAGCTTTCTTT. Translation gives CASKVLRQDTEAFF.

The chain links TRBV19 to TRBJ2-3, with 12 bases lining up with TRBD1. The CDR3 runs 14 residues. V lost 6 bases to trimming and J lost 5 bases; unmatched junction nucleotides: 3. Germline V gene sequence: CDR1 LNHDA, CDR2 SQIVND (reference sequence). The CDR3 is CASRGQGAKDTQYF. CDR3 sequence (DNA): TGTGCCAGTAGGGGACAGGGGGCGAAAGATACGCAGTATTTT.

This clone was recorded a few times. The rearrangement joins TRBV2 to TRBJ1-1; the D is unclear. The V end lost 4 bases, the J end lost 1 base, and 10 bases lay between the germline ends. Germline values: CDR1 SNHLY, CDR2 FYNNEI. The CDR3 extends over 14 amino acids. This chain's CDR3 is CASSAAGRNTEAFF. The CDR3, as DNA: TGTGCCAGCAGTGCCGCGGGGAGGAACACTGAAGCTTTCTTT.

The rearrangement links TRBV3-1 (or the pseudogene TRBV3-2) to TRBJ1-4; TRBD1 might be the D (6 bases). In germline, CDR1 is LGHDT, CDR2 YNNKEL (reference sequence). Trimming left V 1 base short and J 8 bases short, with 23 bases between. This CDR3 has 18 residues. The CDR3 here is CASSQAPLSERRGEKLFF. Here the CDR3 DNA reads TGTGCCAGCAGCCAAGCACCCCTATCCGAAAGGAGGGGGGAAAAACTGTTTTTT.

A remark on this clone: Other DNA sequences from this sample encode an identical CDR3 as well. The V and J genes are TRBV2 and TRBJ2-1; D possibly matches TRBD1 or TRBD2 (5 bases each). CDR1 and CDR2 (germline): SNHLY, FYNNEI. The CDR3 consists of 10 residues. Trimming removed 8 bases at V and 6 bases at J, with 5 bases between. CDR3 region: CASGGNEQFF. The CDR3, as DNA: TGTGCCAGCGGGGGCAATGAGCAGTTCTTC.

The chain employs TRBV19 and TRBJ2-5, with 13 bases aligning to TRBD2. Trimming cost V 6 bases and J 0 bases; bases outside gene matches: 1. Germline V CDR1 and CDR2: LNHDA, SQIVND (reference sequence). The CDR3 spans 15 residues. The chain's CDR3 is CASRGLAGDQETQYF. CDR3 DNA: TGTGCCAGTAGAGGACTAGCGGGGGACCAAGAGACCCAGTACTTC.

V gene TRBV7-2 combines with J gene TRBJ1-1; 8 bases fit TRBD1. Germline CDR1 SGHTA, CDR2 FQGNSA. V trimming: 3 bases; J trimming: 7 bases; junction bases outside the gene matches: 10. The CDR3 covers 15 residues. CDR3 loop: CASSFTTADRGEAFF. The CDR3 DNA follows: TGTGCCAGCAGCTTCACTACGGCAGACAGGGGTGAAGCTTTCTTT.

This sequence joins TRBV3-1 (or the pseudogene TRBV3-2) and TRBJ1-6, with unresolved D. The germline gives CDR1 LGHDT, CDR2 YNNKEL (reference sequence). The CDR3 runs 20 residues. Trimming left V 1 base short and J 0 bases short, with 19 bases between. The DNA of the CDR3 is TGTGCCAGCAGCCAAGTCTTGAAGGGCGCACCAAGCTCCTATAATTCACCCCTCCACTTT. Protein sequence: CASSQVLKGAPSSYNSPLHF.

The rearrangement links TRBV18 to TRBJ2-7; 8 bases match TRBD1. The germline gives CDR1 KGHSH, CDR2 LQKENI. J lost 4 bases, V lost 6 bases, and 11 bases had no gene match. This CDR3 has 15 residues. CDR3 loop: CASSRGQASSYEQYF. As DNA, the CDR3 is TGTGCCAGCTCGCGGGGACAGGCCTCGTCATACGAGCAGTACTTC.